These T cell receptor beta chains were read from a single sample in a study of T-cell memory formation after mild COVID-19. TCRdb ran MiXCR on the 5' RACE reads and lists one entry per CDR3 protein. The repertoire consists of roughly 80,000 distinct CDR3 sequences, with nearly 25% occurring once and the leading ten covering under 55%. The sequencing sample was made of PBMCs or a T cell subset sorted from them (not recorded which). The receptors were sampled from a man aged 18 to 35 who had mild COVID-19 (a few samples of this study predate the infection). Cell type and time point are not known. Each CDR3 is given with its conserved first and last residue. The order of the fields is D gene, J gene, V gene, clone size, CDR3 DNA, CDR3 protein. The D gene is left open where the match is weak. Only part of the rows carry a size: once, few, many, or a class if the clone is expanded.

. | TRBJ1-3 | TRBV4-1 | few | TGCGCCAGCAGCCAATCCGCCGGGGGACTCGGAAACACCATATATTTT | CASSQSAGGLGNTIYF
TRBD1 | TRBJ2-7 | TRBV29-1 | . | TGCAGCGTGAGGACAGGGGTTGGCGAGCAGTACTTC | CSVRTGVGEQYF
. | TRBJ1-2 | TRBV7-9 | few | TGTGCCAGCAGCTTAGCAGGGGATGGCTACACCTTC | CASSLAGDGYTF
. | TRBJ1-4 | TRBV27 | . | TGTGCCAGCAGGCGAACAGGAGCAACTAATGAAAAACTGTTTTTT | CASRRTGATNEKLFF
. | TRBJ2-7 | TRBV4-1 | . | TGCGCCAGCAGCCCAGAAAGCCGGGGAATCTACGAGCAGTACTTC | CASSPESRGIYEQYF
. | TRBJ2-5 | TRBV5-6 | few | TGTGCCAGCAGCCCCGGGTGGACGAACGGGGAGACCCAGTACTTC | CASSPGWTNGETQYF
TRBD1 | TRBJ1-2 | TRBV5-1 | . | TGCGCCAGCAGCTCGGGTGGACAGGGGGCAGACTATGGCTACACCTTC | CASSSGGQGADYGYTF
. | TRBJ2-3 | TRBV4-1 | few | TGCGCCAGCAGCCCAGGGCAGGATACGCAGTATTTT | CASSPGQDTQYF
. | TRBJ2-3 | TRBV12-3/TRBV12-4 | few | TGTGCCAGCACCTTTCGGGGGCCGGGCACAGATACGCAGTATTTT | CASTFRGPGTDTQYF
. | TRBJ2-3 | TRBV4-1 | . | TGCGCCAGCAATGGGGGATCTAGCACAGATACGCAGTATTTT | CASNGGSSTDTQYF
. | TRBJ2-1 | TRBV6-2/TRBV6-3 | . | TGTGCCAGCAGACGGACGGGCGACAATGAGCAGTTCTTC | CASRRTGDNEQFF
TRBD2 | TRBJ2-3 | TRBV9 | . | TGTGCCAGCAGCGGAAGCGGGGGGAATGCAGATACGCAGTATTTT | CASSGSGGNADTQYF
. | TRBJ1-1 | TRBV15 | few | TGTGCCACCAGCAGAGATCTTGGAGCTCTCCCGCCACTTTTT | CATSRDLGALPPLF
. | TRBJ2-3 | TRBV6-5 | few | TGTGCCAGCAGTCTATCGACTCAGGGTCTGGATACGCAGTATTTT | CASSLSTQGLDTQYF
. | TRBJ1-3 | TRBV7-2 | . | TGTGCCAGCAGCCCCCGCTCTGGAAACACCATATATTTT | CASSPRSGNTIYF
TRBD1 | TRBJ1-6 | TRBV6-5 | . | TGTGCCAGCAGTCGCGACAGGGTGGGTTCACCCCTCCACTTT | CASSRDRVGSPLHF
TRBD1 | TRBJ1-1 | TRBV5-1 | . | TGCGCCAGCAGCCTGGGACAGGGTAGCCCTGAAGCTTTCTTT | CASSLGQGSPEAFF
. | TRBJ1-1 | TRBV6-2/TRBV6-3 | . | TGTGCCAGCAGTTACTCGAACGGGCTGAACACTGAAGCTTTCTTT | CASSYSNGLNTEAFF
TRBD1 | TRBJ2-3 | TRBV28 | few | TGTGCCAGCAGTCTCCGGGACAGGGGGAGATCAGGGCCAGATACGCAGTATTTT | CASSLRDRGRSGPDTQYF
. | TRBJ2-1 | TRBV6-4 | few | TGTGCCAGCAGTGTACTAGGCGGGCGGGAGCAGTTCTTC | CASSVLGGREQFF
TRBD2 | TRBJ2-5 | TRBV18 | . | TGTGCCAGCTCACCACCTCTAGCGGGGGAGACCCAGTACTTC | CASSPPLAGETQYF
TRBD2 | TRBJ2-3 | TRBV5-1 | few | TGCGCCAGCAGCTTGGAGAATACGGGGGGGCCGACAGATACGCAGTATTTT | CASSLENTGGPTDTQYF
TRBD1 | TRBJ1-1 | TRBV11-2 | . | TGTGCCAGCAGCTCCTACGACAGGGAAGATTTCGCTGAAGCTTTCTTT | CASSSYDREDFAEAFF
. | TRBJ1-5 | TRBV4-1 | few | TGCGCCAGCAGCCTAAGACACACAGATAGCAATCAGCCCCAGCATTTT | CASSLRHTDSNQPQHF